This TCR beta chain was sequenced in a study of beta chain features in type 1 diabetes (dated by TCRdb to 2016 to 2019). Context from the whole study: Mean age, gender distribution, total cell number and subset yield were not different between patients and healthy donors. A total of about 99,000,000 sorted cells were examined across all samples, and RNA yield correlated strongly with the number of cells per subset. The study compared the TCRB repertoires of sorted circulating CD4+ T cell subsets in recently diagnosed type 1 diabetes patients with those in matched healthy donors. Regulatory and stem cell-like memory subsets were obtained from only 8 patients and roughly 8 healthy donors, while naive and central memory subsets were obtained from all 30 or so donors. The study at large found these results: HLA sub-analyses involved small numbers of individuals, so any influence of HLA type on TCRB rearrangement remained unresolved. Shorter templates might be favored by PCR, yet because patient and control samples were amplified and corrected together, any such skew would affect both groups equally. At VDJ recombination sites, patients with type 1 diabetes made fewer insertions and deleted more nucleotides, a pattern implying thymic rearrangement abnormalities. Type 1 diabetes patients showed a moderate but significant shortening of TCRB CDR3 length in all four CD4+ subsets. Because cDNA was sequenced instead of genomic DNA, highly expressing activated cells could be over-represented, though the groups showed no difference in activation or CD3 levels. Naive, central memory and regulatory TCRB repertoires appeared to be more alike among patients than among healthy donors.

This clone was counted between two and nine times. Its antigen target is currently unknown. Base-call qualities are not available, and no considerably larger clone is one nucleotide away. The germline V gene (reference sequence) gives CDR1 as SEHNR and CDR2 as FQNEAQ. The CDR3 starts with the cysteine, ends with the phenylalanine, and has 13 residues. Only CDR3 DNA is held: 39 bases, read in frame from base 1. The junction shows trimming of 8 bases on V and 4 bases on J, plus 14 bases between the germline ends. The entire amount of isolated RNA was reverse transcribed using the High Capacity cDNA Reverse Transcription Kit, so the sequenced TCRB transcripts were expressed ones. Deep immunoSEQ sequencing was performed on naive, central memory and regulatory T cell samples, with an average of approximately 4 million total reads per sample. Sorted cells were lysed in RLT buffer and RNA was extracted with DNase-treated RNeasy Micro or Mini kits, depending on cell number. Each cell subset was processed on its own to prevent cross-contamination, while patient and healthy donor samples were processed together. The immunoSEQ multiplex PCR was used to amplify TCRB sequences from cDNA, yielding 87-bp fragments that span the CDR3 region. Amplicons were sequenced on the Illumina HiSeq platform. The study's own analysis went as follows. Synthetic template baselines were used to correct PCR bias computationally, reads within Hamming distance 2 were collapsed, and singletons that could not be merged were discarded. Reads were aligned to IMGT to assign V, D and J genes, CDR3 length, and insertions or deletions at six rearrangement sites. Within each subset, clonotype counts were normalized to sorted cell number, after which true diversity and Gini coefficients were computed with the tcR R package. The overlap coefficient, calculated on TCRB nucleotide sequences, was used to measure repertoire sharing. As a proxy for the pre-selection repertoire, out-of-frame TCRB sequences from naive cells were analyzed. In its TCRdb copy, this immuneACCESS table keeps in-frame sequences only and misses some clones. Where compared with another copy, unresolved V genes explain less than half of these, and the others have no known cause. The V and J calls and clone size were taken over from that table, and D and trimming were inferred from the DNA. A total of over 600,000 clones appear in this sample, around 12% of them only once. The ten largest clones represent more than 0.1% of the sample.

Each donor gave one peripheral blood draw, averaging approximately 120 mL, which was collected into heparinised tubes. Using a panel that included CD45RO, CCR7, CD25, CD127, CD95 and CD27, naive, central memory, regulatory and stem cell-like memory CD4+ T cells were sorted on a BD FACSAria II. All sorted populations exceeded 95% purity. PBMCs were isolated right away by Lymphoprep density gradient centrifugation and were stained directly, without culture. So that batch effects would be minimized, each experiment stained and sorted samples in pairs, pairing one healthy donor with one patient. This chain is built from TRBV7-9 and TRBJ2-5; 5 matching bases give a weak D call of TRBD2. This TCR came from a man aged 25-45 years with type 1 diabetes. The sample taken for sequencing was naive CD4+ T cells from blood. This specimen's cell subset or site label, interpreted: true naive CD4+ T cells. CDR3 reads: CASGGELRETQYF. At the DNA level, the sequence is TGTGCCAGCGGTGGGGAGTTGAGAGAGACCCAGTACTTC. The CDR3, completed at both ends by the reference TRBV7-9 and TRBJ2-5 genes, gives the full variable domain DTGVSQNPRHKITKRGQNVTFRCDPISEHNRLYWYRQTLGQGPEFLTYFQNEAQLEKSRLLSDRFSAERPKGSFSTLEIQRTEQGDSAMYLCASGGELRETQYFGPGTRLLVL.